This T cell receptor (beta chain) was sequenced during a study of blood T cell repertoires in COVID-19. Study summary: The study drew acute and convalescent COVID-19 samples from the United States, Italy and Spain. Sample material is recorded as cDNA or gDNA derived from T cells, B-cell-depleted T cells, or PBMCs.

The CDR3 spans 18 residues. J lost 4 bases, V lost 4 bases, and 13 bases had no gene match. Germline values: CDR1 SGHDN, CDR2 FVKESK. Individuals aged roughly 18 to 95 years were recruited from around 22 US areas. Per the original data handling: Researchers report that nucleated cell counts were estimated from reference gene primer amplification. The method was immunoSEQ multiplex PCR; TCRdb's version includes in-frame clones alone and lacks a portion of them. V, J and clone size are those of that table, while D and trimming were read from the DNA. The sample has 270,000 or so clones, approximately 91% seen once; the top ten hold 2.3%.

The material sequenced was PBMCs or T cells enriched from blood (not recorded which). The chain is built from TRBV14 and TRBJ2-6; 7 bases line up with TRBD1. This receptor was obtained from a woman aged 40 to 49 with acute COVID-19. CDR3 DNA: TGTGCCAGCAGCCTATCCCGGGACAGCCTGCCCGGGGCCAACGTCCTGACTTTC. It codes for CASSLSRDSLPGANVLTF.